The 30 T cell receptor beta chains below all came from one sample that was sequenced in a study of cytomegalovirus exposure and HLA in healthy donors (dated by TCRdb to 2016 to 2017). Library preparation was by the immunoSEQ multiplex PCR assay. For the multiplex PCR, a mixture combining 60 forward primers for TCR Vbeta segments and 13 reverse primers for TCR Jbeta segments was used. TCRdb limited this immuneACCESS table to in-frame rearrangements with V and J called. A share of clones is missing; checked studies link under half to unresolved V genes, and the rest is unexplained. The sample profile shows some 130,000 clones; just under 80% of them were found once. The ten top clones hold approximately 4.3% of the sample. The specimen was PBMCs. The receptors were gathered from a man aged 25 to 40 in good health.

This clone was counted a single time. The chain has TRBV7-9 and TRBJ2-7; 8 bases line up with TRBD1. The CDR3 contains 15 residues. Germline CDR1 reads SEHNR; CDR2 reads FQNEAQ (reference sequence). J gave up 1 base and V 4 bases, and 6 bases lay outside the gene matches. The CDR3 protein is CASSSGQGYSYEQYF. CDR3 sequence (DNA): TGTGCCAGCAGCTCTGGACAGGGTTATTCCTACGAGCAGTACTTC.

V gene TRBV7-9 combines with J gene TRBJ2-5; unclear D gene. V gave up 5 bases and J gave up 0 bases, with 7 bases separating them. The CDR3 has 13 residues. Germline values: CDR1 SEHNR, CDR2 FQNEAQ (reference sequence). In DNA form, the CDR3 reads TGTGCCAGCAGCCCCGTTCACCAAGAGACCCAGTACTTC. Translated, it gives CASSPVHQETQYF.

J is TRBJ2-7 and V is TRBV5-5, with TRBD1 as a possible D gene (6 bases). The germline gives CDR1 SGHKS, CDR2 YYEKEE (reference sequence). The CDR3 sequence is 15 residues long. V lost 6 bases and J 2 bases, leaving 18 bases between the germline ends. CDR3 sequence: CASTQQGTPTYEQYF. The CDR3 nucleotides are TGTGCCAGCACCCAGCAAGGGACACCGACCTACGAGCAGTACTTC.

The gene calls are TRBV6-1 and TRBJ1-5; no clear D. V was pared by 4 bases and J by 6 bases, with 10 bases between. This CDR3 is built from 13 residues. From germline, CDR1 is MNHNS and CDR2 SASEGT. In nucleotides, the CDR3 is TGTGCCAGCAGTGTCCGGGTAAGTCAGCCCCAGCATTTT. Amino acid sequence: CASSVRVSQPQHF.

The CDR3 loop is CASSFAGTGSQYF. CDR3 nucleotides: TGCGCCAGCAGCTTCGCGGGTACGGGGTCCCAGTACTTC. The chain is built from TRBV5-1 and TRBJ2-5, with D perhaps TRBD2 (5 bases). The CDR3 is 13 amino acids. Trimming took 2 bases from V and 9 from J, leaving 14 bases between them. Looked up from germline, CDR1 is SGHRS and CDR2 is YFSETQ.

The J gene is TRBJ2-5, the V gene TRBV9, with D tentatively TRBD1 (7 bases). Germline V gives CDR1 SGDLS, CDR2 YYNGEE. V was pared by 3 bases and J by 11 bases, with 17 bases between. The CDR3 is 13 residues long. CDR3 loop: CASSEEGAREQYF. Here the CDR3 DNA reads TGTGCCAGCAGCGAGGAGGGGGCGAGAGAGCAGTACTTC.

CDR3 sequence reads: CASSLPGQRAYEQYF. The CDR3 DNA follows: TGTGCCAGCAGTTTACCGGGACAGAGAGCCTACGAGCAGTACTTC. V usage is TRBV28 and J usage is TRBJ2-7; 7 positions agree with TRBD1. After removal of 2 bases from V and 2 bases from J, the junction contained 6 bases not matched to a gene. The CDR3 is 15 amino acids. The V gene's germline CDR1 is MDHEN and CDR2 SYDVKM. The whole variable domain, remainder taken from reference TRBV28 and TRBJ2-7, is DVKVTQSSRYLVKRTGEKVFLECVQDMDHENMFWYRQDPGLGLRLIYFSYDVKMKEKGDIPEGYSVSREKKERFSLILESASTNQTSMYLCASSLPGQRAYEQYFGPGTRLTVT.

CDR3 residues: CASSPPGLAGGDTQYF. CDR3 DNA sequence: TGTGCCAGCAGCCCTCCGGGACTAGCGGGAGGAGATACGCAGTATTTT. The chain uses TRBV13 and TRBJ2-3, with 15 bases lining up with TRBD2. Trimming removed 5 bases from V and 5 bases from J; junction bases left unmatched: 5. The CDR3 is made up of 16 amino acids. Germline V gene lookup returns CDR1 PRHDT and CDR2 FYEKMQ (reference sequence).

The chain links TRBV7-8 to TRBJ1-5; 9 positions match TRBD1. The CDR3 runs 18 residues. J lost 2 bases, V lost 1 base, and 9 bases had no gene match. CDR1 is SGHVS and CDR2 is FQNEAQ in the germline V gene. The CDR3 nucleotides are TGTGCCAGCAGCTTAGATCCTAGGGGACAGGGTGGCAATCAGCCCCAGCATTTT. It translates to CASSLDPRGQGGNQPQHF.

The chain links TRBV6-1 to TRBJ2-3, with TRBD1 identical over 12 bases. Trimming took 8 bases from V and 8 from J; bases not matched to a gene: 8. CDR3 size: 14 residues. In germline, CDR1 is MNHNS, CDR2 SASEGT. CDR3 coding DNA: TGTGCCAGCCTCGGGACAGGGGGCAAAGGTACGCAGTATTTT. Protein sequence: CASLGTGGKGTQYF.

CDR3 residues: CASSLGLSQPQHF. CDR3 bases: TGTGCCAGTAGCCTAGGACTTTCCCAGCCCCAGCATTTT. The chain recombines TRBV19 with TRBJ1-5; D is ambiguous. Germline V CDR1 and CDR2: LNHDA, SQIVND (reference sequence). V was pared by 6 bases and J by 7 bases, with 13 bases between. The CDR3 runs 13 residues.

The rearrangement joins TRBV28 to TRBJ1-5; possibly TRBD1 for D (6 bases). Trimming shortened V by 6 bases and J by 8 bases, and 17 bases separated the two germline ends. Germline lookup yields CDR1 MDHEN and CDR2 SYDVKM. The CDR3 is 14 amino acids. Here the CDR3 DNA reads TGTGCCAGCAGACTTGGGGCGGGGGCCAAGCCCCAGCATTTT. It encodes CASRLGAGAKPQHF.

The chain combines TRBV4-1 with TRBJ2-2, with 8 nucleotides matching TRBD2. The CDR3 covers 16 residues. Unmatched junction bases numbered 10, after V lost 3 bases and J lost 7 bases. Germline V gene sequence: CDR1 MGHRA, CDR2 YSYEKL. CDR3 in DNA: TGCGCCAGCAGCCATAGGGCAGCGGGAGCGGACGGGGAGCTGTTTTTT. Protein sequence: CASSHRAAGADGELFF.

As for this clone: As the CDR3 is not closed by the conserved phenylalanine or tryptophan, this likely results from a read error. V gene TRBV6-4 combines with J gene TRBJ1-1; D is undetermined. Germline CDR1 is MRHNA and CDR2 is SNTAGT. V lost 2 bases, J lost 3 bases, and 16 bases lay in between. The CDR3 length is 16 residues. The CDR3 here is CASSDSDYSWDTEAFL. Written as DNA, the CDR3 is TGTGCCAGCAGTGACAGCGACTACTCCTGGGACACTGAAGCTTTCCTT.

The CDR3 DNA follows: TGTGCCAGCAGCGGGACCGGGACTAGCGGGAGAAATGAGCAGTTCTTC. This encodes CASSGTGTSGRNEQFF. The chain joins TRBV9 to TRBJ2-1; 14 bases align to TRBD2. The CDR3 consists of 16 residues. With V trimmed by 3 bases and J by 7 bases, 6 bases remained unmatched. Germline V gene data show CDR1 as SGDLS and CDR2 as YYNGEE.

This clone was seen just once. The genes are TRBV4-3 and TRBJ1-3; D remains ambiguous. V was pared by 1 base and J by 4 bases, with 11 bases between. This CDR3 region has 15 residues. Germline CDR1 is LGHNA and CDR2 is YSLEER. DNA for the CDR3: TGCGCCAGCAGCCAAGTCGAGCTAGTCGGAAACACCATATATTTT. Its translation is CASSQVELVGNTIYF.

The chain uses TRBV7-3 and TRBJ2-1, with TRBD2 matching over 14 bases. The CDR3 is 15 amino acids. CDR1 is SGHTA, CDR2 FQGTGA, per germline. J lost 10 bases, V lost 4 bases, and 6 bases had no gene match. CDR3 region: CASSSGLAGAREQFF. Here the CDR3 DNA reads TGTGCCAGCAGCTCGGGACTAGCGGGAGCACGGGAGCAGTTCTTC.

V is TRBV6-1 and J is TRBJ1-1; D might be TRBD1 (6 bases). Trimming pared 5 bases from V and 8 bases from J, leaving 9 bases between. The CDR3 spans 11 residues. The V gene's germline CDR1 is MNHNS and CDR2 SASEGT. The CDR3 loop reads CASSLGQEAFF. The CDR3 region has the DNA TGTGCCAGCAGTCTAGGACAGGAAGCTTTCTTT.

The CDR3 region is CAWSVQGAQYF. The CDR3 DNA sequence: TGTGCCTGGAGTGTCCAGGGGGCCCAGTATTTT. This chain joins TRBV30 and TRBJ2-3; 8 positions match TRBD1. This CDR3 is built from 11 residues. Per the germline V gene, CDR1 is GTSNPN and CDR2 is SVGIG (reference sequence). V was clipped by 0 bases and J by 12 bases; unmatched bases: 2. The full variable domain, rest sourced from reference TRBV30 and TRBJ2-3, is SQTIHQWPATLVQPVGSPLSLECTVEGTSNPNLYWYRQAAGRGLQLLFYSVGIGQISSEVPQNLSASRPQDRQFILSSKKLLLSDSGFYLCAWSVQGAQYFGPGTRLTVL.

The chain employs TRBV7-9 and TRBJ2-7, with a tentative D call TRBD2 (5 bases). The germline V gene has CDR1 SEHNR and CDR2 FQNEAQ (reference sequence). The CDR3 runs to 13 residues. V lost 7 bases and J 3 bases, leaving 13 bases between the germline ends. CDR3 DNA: TGTGCCAGCACCCGCGAGAGGGTCTACGAGCAGTACTTC. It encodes CASTRERVYEQYF. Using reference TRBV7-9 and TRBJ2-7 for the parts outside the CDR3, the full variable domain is DTGVSQNPRHKITKRGQNVTFRCDPISEHNRLYWYRQTLGQGPEFLTYFQNEAQLEKSRLLSDRFSAERPKGSFSTLEIQRTEQGDSAMYLCASTRERVYEQYFGPGTRLTVT.

DNA for the CDR3: TGTGCCAGCAGCTTAGTACCCCTAGCGGGGGGGACTAGCACAGATACGCAGTATTTT. Protein product: CASSLVPLAGGTSTDTQYF. V usage is TRBV7-6 and J usage is TRBJ2-3; 12 bases line up with TRBD2. The CDR3 has 19 amino acids. Germline CDR1 is SGHVS and CDR2 is FNYEAQ. V lost 1 base to trimming and J lost 0 bases; unmatched junction nucleotides: 8.

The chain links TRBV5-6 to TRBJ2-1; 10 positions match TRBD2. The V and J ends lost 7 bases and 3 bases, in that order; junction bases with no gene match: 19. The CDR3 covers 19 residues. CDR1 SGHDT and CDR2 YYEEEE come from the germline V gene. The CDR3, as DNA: TGTGCCAGCGACTCCCGTAGGCTAGCGGGAGTGGGAATCTACAATGAGCAGTTCTTC. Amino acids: CASDSRRLAGVGIYNEQFF.

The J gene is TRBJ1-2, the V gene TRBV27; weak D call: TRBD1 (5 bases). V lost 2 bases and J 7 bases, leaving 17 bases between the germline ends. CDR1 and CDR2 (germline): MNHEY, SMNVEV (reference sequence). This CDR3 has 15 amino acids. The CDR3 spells CASSLRQGGPAGYTF. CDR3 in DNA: TGTGCCAGCAGTTTAAGGCAGGGAGGGCCTGCTGGCTACACCTTC.

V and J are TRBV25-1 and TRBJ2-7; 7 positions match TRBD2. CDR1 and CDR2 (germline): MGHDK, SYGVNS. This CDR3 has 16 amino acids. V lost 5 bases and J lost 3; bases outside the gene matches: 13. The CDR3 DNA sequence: TGTGCCAGCAGTAAAGACCCGCTAGCGGTAAGCTACGAGCAGTACTTC. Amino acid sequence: CASSKDPLAVSYEQYF.

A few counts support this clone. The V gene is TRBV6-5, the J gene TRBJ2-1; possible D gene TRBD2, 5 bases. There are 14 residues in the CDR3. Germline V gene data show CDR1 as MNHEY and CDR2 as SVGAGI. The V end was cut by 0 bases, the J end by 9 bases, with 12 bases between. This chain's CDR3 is CASSYSRAAAEQFF. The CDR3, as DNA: TGTGCCAGCAGTTACTCGAGGGCCGCGGCTGAGCAGTTCTTC.

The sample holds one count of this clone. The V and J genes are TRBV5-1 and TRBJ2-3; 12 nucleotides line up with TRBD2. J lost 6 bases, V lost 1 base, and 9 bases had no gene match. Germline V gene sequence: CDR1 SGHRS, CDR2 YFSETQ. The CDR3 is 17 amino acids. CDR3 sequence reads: CASSLSGTSGWADTQYF. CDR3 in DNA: TGCGCCAGCAGCTTGTCAGGGACTAGCGGGTGGGCGGATACGCAGTATTTT.

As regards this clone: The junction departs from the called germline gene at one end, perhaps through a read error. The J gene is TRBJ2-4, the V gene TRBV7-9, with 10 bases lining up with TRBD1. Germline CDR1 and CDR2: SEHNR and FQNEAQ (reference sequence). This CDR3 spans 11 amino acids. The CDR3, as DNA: TGTGCCAGCAGCGCCGGGACAGGGGTGACCTTC. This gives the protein CASSAGTGVTF.

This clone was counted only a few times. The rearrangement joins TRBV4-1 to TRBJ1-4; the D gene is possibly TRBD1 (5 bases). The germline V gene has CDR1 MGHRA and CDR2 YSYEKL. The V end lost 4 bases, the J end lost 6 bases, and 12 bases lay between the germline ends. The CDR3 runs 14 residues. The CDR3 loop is CASSPLWGDEKLFF. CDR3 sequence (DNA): TGCGCCAGCAGCCCCCTCTGGGGGGATGAAAAACTGTTTTTT.

The CDR3 DNA reads as TGCGCCAGCAGCTTGGCCGGCACTAGCGGGAGGGAATACAATGAGCAGTTCTTC. Translating it yields CASSLAGTSGREYNEQFF. This chain uses TRBV5-1 with TRBJ2-1; 13 bases are a match to TRBD2. The germline CDR1 and CDR2 sequences are SGHRS and YFSETQ. The CDR3 totals 18 residues. J lost 4 bases, V lost 0 bases, and 7 bases had no gene match. Full variable domain (remainder filled in from reference TRBV5-1 and TRBJ2-1): KAGVTQTPRYLIKTRGQQVTLSCSPISGHRSVSWYQQTPGQGLQFLFEYFSETQRNKGNFPGRFSGRQFSNSRSEMNVSTLELGDSALYLCASSLAGTSGREYNEQFFGPGTRLTVL.

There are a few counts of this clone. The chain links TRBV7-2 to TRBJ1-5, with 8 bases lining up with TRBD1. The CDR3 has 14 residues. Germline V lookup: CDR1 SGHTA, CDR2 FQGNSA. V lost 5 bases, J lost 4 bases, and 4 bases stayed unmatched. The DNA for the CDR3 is TGTGCCAGCAGCCCCGGACAGGGAAATCAGCCCCAGCATTTT. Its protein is CASSPGQGNQPQHF.